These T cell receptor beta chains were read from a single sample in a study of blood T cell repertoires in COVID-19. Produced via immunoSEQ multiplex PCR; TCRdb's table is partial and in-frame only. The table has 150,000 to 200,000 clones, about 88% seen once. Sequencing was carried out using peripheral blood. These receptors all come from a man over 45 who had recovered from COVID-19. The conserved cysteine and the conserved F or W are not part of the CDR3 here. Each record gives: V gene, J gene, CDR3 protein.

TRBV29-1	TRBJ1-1	SARNTEAF
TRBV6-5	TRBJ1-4	ASSLTGFNEKLF
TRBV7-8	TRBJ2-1	ASTLPGLAGGRDNEQF
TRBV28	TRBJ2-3	ASSFPAGGRDTQY
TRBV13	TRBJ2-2	ASSLRLAGLNTGELF
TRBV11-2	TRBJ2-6	ASSLDMGVSGANVLT
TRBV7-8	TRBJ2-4	ASSPPGVAGASLAKNIQY
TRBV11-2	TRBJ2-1	ASSLTSGSSYNEQF
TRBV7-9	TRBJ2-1	ANLDETREFVDEQF
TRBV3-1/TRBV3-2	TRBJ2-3	ASSQTGDTQY
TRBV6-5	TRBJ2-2	ASRSTGGVGELF